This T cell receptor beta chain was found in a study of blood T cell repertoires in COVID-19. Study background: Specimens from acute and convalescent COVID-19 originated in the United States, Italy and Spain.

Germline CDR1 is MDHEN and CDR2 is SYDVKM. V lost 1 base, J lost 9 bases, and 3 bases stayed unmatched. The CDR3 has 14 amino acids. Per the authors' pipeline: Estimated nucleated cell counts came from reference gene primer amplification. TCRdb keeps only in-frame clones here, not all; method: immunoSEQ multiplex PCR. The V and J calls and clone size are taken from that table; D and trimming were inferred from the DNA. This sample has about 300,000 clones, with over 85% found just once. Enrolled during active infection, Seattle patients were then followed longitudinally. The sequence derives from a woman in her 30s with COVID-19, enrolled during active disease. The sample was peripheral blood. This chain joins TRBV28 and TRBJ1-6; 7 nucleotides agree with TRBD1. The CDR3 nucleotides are TGTGCCAGCAGTTTATCCGGGACAGTTTCACCCCTCCACTTT. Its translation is CASSLSGTVSPLHF.